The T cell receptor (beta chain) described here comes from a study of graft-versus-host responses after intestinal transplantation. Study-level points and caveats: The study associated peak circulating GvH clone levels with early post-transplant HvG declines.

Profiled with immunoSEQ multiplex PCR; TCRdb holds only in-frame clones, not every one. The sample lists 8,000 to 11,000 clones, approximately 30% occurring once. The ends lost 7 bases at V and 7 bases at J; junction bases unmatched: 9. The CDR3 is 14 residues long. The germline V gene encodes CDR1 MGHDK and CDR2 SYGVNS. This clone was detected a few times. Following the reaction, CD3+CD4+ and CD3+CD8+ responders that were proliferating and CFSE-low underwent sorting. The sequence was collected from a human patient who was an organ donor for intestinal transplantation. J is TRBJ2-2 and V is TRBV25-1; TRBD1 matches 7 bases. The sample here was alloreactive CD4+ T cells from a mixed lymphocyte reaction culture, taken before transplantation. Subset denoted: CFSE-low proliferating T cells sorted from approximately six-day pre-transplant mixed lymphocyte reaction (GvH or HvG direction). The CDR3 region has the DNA TGTGCCAGCACCCGACAGGGATTGAACGGGGAGCTGTTTTTT. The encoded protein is CASTRQGLNGELFF.